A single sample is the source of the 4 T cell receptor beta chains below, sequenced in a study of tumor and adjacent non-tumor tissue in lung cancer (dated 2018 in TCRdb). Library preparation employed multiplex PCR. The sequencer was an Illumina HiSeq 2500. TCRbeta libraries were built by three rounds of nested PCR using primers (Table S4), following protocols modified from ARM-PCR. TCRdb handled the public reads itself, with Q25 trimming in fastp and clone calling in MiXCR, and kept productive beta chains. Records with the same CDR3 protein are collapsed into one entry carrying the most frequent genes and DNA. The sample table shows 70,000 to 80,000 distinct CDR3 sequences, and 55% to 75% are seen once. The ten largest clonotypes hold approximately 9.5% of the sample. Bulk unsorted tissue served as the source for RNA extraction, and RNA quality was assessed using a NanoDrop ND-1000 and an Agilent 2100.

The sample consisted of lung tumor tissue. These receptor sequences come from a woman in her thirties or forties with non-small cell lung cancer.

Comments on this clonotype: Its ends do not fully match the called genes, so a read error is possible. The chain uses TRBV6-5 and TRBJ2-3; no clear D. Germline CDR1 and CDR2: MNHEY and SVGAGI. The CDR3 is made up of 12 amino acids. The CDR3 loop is CTSSYSADMQYF. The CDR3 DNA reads TGTACCAGCAGTTACTCTGCAGATATGCAGTATTTT.

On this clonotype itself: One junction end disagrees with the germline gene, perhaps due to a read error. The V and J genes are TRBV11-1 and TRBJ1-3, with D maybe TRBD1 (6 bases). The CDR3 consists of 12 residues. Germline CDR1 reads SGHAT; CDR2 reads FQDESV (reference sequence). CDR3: CANSPTGKTIYF. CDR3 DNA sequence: TGTGCCAACAGCCCGACAGGAAAGACCATATATTTT.

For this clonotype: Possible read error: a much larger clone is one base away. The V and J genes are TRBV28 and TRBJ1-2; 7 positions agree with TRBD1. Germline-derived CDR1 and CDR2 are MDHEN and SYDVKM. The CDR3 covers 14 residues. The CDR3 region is CVSRDLDRARGYTF. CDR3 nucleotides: TGTGTCAGCAGGGATTTAGACAGGGCGCGTGGCTACACCTTC.

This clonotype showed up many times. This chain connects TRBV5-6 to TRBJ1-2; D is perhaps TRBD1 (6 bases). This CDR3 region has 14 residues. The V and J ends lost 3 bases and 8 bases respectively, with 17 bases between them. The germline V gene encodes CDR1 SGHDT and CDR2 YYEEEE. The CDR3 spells CASSYGQSVNGYTF. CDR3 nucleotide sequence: TGTGCCAGCAGCTACGGACAGTCGGTAAACGGCTACACCTTC.